One and the same sample provided the 16 T cell receptor beta chains below, sequenced in a study of siplizumab effects on memory and regulatory T cells. Generated by immunoSEQ multiplex PCR, the TCRdb table keeps only in-frame clones and is missing some. The repertoire holds about 120,000 clones, with approximately 94% as singletons. The source material was non-Treg CD4+ T cells sorted from blood. The receptors come from a human donor in good health.

V usage is TRBV18 and J usage is TRBJ2-7; TRBD1 is a possible D gene (5 bases). The CDR3 is made up of 13 amino acids. V was clipped by 3 bases and J by 5 bases, with 11 bases between them. Germline lookup yields CDR1 KGHSH and CDR2 LQKENI. CDR3 nucleotides: TGTGCCAGCTCACCGGACATTTTGGACGAGCAGTACTTC. It codes for CASSPDILDEQYF.

The chain couples TRBV6-1 to TRBJ2-5; D call uncertain. CDR1 is MNHNS and CDR2 is SASEGT in the germline V gene. The V and J ends lost 4 bases and 2 bases respectively, with 8 bases between them. The CDR3 loop spans 13 amino acids. The DNA of the CDR3 is TGTGCCAGCAGTGCCATTACACAAGAGACCCAGTACTTC. Its protein is CASSAITQETQYF.

This clone was seen just once. This sequence joins TRBV10-3 and TRBJ1-1; 7 bases map to TRBD1. The V gene end was trimmed by 5 bases and the J gene end by 3 bases; junction bases not matched to a gene: 6. CDR3 size: 14 residues. The germline V gene encodes CDR1 ENHRY and CDR2 SYGVKD. The CDR3 DNA follows: TGTGCCATCAGTAGGACAGGAGGGGACACTGAAGCTTTCTTT. Amino acid sequence: CAISRTGGDTEAFF.

CDR3 loop: CASSWTGPGELFF. CDR3 DNA sequence: TGTGCCAGCAGTTGGACAGGGCCCGGGGAGCTGTTTTTT. This chain connects TRBV7-9 to TRBJ2-2; 8 bases are shared with TRBD1. Germline V gene sequence: CDR1 SEHNR, CDR2 FQNEAQ (reference sequence). The CDR3 is 13 residues long. Germline trimming cut 6 bases from V and 6 bases from J; bases unmatched to any gene: 3.

The CDR3 nucleotides read TGTGCCAGCAGAAGAGGACAGAGCAATCAGCCCCAGCATTTT. It encodes CASRRGQSNQPQHF. The rearrangement uses TRBV2 and TRBJ1-5, with D possibly matching TRBD1 (6 bases). This CDR3 spans 14 amino acids. Germline V gene data show CDR1 as SNHLY and CDR2 as FYNNEI. V was clipped by 6 bases and J by 1 base, with 10 bases between them.

The chain carries TRBV2 and TRBJ2-3, with 12 bases aligning to TRBD2. Germline CDR1 SNHLY, CDR2 FYNNEI. The CDR3 runs to 16 residues. V shed 1 base, J shed 6 bases, and the junction held 5 bases outside the gene matches. CDR3 residues: CASSEGLAGGSDTQYF. The DNA of the CDR3 is TGTGCCAGCAGTGAAGGGCTAGCGGGGGGGAGTGATACGCAGTATTTT. Supplemented by reference TRBV2 and TRBJ2-3, the full variable domain reads EPEVTQTPSHQVTQMGQEVILRCVPISNHLYFYWYRQILGQKVEFLVSFYNNEISEKSEIFDDQFSVERPDGSNFTLKIRSTKLEDSAMYFCASSEGLAGGSDTQYFGPGTRLTVL.

The chain has TRBV10-1 and TRBJ2-7; 12 nucleotides line up with TRBD2. V lost 6 bases and J lost 2; bases outside the gene matches: 5. Germline CDR1 and CDR2: WNHNN and SYGVQD (reference sequence). The CDR3 totals 15 residues. As DNA, the CDR3 is TGCGCCAGCAGCGAAGGGACTAGCGGGCCCTACGAGCAGTACTTC. This encodes CASSEGTSGPYEQYF.

CDR3 sequence: CASSNAQMTTYEQYF. In nucleotides, the CDR3 is TGTGCCAGCAGCAACGCCCAGATGACTACCTACGAGCAGTACTTC. J is TRBJ2-7 and V is TRBV21-1; the D call TRBD2 from the table was never checked on the DNA. TRBV21-1 corresponds to a pseudogene. CDR3 length: 15 residues.

For the CDR3, the DNA is TGTGCCAGCAGCGGACCCGGTAACAGGGCTGCCTCTGGGGCCAACGTCCTGACTTTC. Its translation is CASSGPGNRAASGANVLTF. The chain has TRBV9 and TRBJ2-6; a weak D match, TRBD1 (6 bases). The CDR3 spans 19 residues. The V gene's germline CDR1 is SGDLS and CDR2 YYNGEE. V dropped 3 bases and J dropped 0 bases, with 19 bases sitting between them.

This chain links TRBV6-6 with TRBJ2-2; the match to TRBD2 covers 8 bases. The junction had 10 bases not matched to a gene; V was cut back by 7 bases and J by 6 bases. Germline V gives CDR1 MNHNY, CDR2 SVGAGI (reference sequence). There are 15 residues in the CDR3. CDR3 region: CASITAERESGELFF. For the CDR3, the DNA is TGTGCCAGCATCACCGCGGAGCGGGAGTCCGGGGAGCTGTTTTTT.

The J gene is TRBJ2-5, the V gene TRBV6-5, with TRBD2 identical over 8 bases. CDR3 size: 16 residues. CDR1 and CDR2 (germline): MNHEY, SVGAGI. With V trimmed by 0 bases and J by 4 bases, 7 bases remained unmatched. This CDR3 reads CASSYSRGLAGETQYF. The CDR3 bases are TGTGCCAGCAGTTACTCGAGAGGCCTAGCGGGAGAGACCCAGTACTTC.

This chain links TRBV7-6 with TRBJ1-3; D is possibly TRBD1 (6 bases). Germline CDR1 is SGHVS and CDR2 is FNYEAQ. The CDR3 consists of 17 residues. V was trimmed by 2 bases and J by 3 bases, leaving 17 bases between them. CDR3 bases: TGTGCCAGCAGCTTATACGGACAGACCCGCGGTGGAAACACCATATATTTT. Its protein is CASSLYGQTRGGNTIYF. The whole variable domain, remainder taken from reference TRBV7-6 and TRBJ1-3, is GAGVSQSPRYKVTKRGQDVALRCDPISGHVSLYWYRQALGQGPEFLTYFNYEAQQDKSGLPNDRFSAERPEGSISTLTIQRTEQRDSAMYRCASSLYGQTRGGNTIYFGEGSWLTVV.

This clone was recorded only once. This rearrangement joins TRBV9 to TRBJ2-1, with D possibly being TRBD1 (5 bases). There are 15 residues in the CDR3. The germline V gene encodes CDR1 SGDLS and CDR2 YYNGEE. Trimming pared 2 bases from V and 7 bases from J, leaving 16 bases between. CDR3 sequence reads: CASSVNRAGKNEQFF. CDR3 bases: TGTGCCAGCAGCGTTAATCGGGCAGGGAAGAATGAGCAGTTCTTC.

The V call is TRBV6-5, the J call TRBJ1-1; TRBD1 might be the D (5 bases). V shed 6 bases and J shed 0 bases, with 14 bases lying between them. CDR3 length: 15 residues. The V gene's germline CDR1 is MNHEY and CDR2 SVGAGI. CDR3 sequence (DNA): TGTGCCAGCAGAACTGTAGAGGGGATGAACACTGAAGCTTTCTTT. Translation: CASRTVEGMNTEAFF.

The table lists this clone with a count of one. This chain connects TRBV18 to TRBJ1-1; 7 nucleotides match TRBD1. With 5 bases clipped from V and 2 bases from J, the junction kept 5 bases outside the gene matches. This CDR3 is 14 amino acids long. Per germline, CDR1 KGHSH and CDR2 LQKENI. The CDR3 protein is CASSAGQTNTEAFF. The CDR3 nucleotides read TGTGCCAGCTCAGCGGGACAGACAAACACTGAAGCTTTCTTT.

This chain connects TRBV6-5 to TRBJ1-1; D possibly corresponds to TRBD1 (5 bases). Germline assignment: CDR1 MNHEY and CDR2 SVGAGI. The CDR3 length is 14 residues. Trimming stripped 8 bases from V and 0 bases from J, with 13 bases between. In DNA form, the CDR3 reads TGTGCCAGCCGTTGGGGGACTATGAACACTGAAGCTTTCTTT. It encodes CASRWGTMNTEAFF.